This entry lists 8 T cell receptor beta chains sequenced from one sample in a study of CD8+ T cells in alopecia areata. Extraction of RNA preceded its reverse transcription into cDNA, which served as the sequencing template. Here immunoSEQ multiplex PCR was the method, and the copy in TCRdb shows in-frame clones only, minus some. The sample contains roughly 130,000 clones, 58% of which appear only once. The sample here was CD4+ T cells sorted from blood, taken at week 0. The receptors stem from a human donor with alopecia areata.

The J gene is TRBJ1-2, the V gene TRBV10-3, with 9 bases matching TRBD1. From germline, CDR1 is ENHRY and CDR2 SYGVKD. With V trimmed by 5 bases and J by 7 bases, 5 bases remained unmatched. The CDR3 has 13 amino acids. The CDR3 DNA is TGTGCCATCAGTATACAGGGGGCGACTGGCTACACCTTC. This gives the protein CAISIQGATGYTF.

This clone has only a few counts. The chain couples TRBV15 to TRBJ1-1, with unresolved D. V was pared by 0 bases and J by 6 bases, with 8 bases between. This CDR3 has 13 residues. The germline gives CDR1 LNHNV, CDR2 YYDKDF (reference sequence). CDR3 loop: CATSRDTFPEAFF. The CDR3, as DNA: TGTGCCACCAGCAGAGATACATTCCCTGAAGCTTTCTTT.

The rearrangement links TRBV7-9 to TRBJ1-1; 7 nucleotides align to TRBD1. Losses at the gene ends were 5 bases for V and 6 bases for J; bases not matched to a gene: 12. Per germline, CDR1 SEHNR and CDR2 FQNEAQ (reference sequence). This CDR3 comprises 15 residues. The DNA for the CDR3 is TGTGCCAGCAGCGGCGCACAGGGGCTCGTGTCTGAAGCTTTCTTT. Its translation: CASSGAQGLVSEAFF.

This clone was found once. The chain joins TRBV5-5 to TRBJ2-5, with D unclear. This CDR3 comprises 15 residues. The V and J ends lost 5 bases and 0 bases respectively, with 14 bases between them. The germline CDR1 and CDR2 sequences are SGHKS and YYEKEE (reference sequence). The CDR3 DNA reads as TGTGCCAGCAGTTACAGCTCTTGGTACCAAGAGACCCAGTACTTC. Translating it yields CASSYSSWYQETQYF.

This clone has a single count. The CDR3 nucleotides read TGTGCCAGCAGCCCGCGACAGGGATACAATGAGCAGTTCTTC. Translation: CASSPRQGYNEQFF. The chain uses TRBV5-4 and TRBJ2-1; TRBD1 aligns across 7 bases. Germline CDR1 is SGHNT and CDR2 is YYREEE (reference sequence). There are 14 residues in the CDR3. Trimming at V came to 4 bases and at J to 4 bases, leaving 5 bases not matched to a gene.

The V call is TRBV6-5, the J call TRBJ1-5; a possible D gene is TRBD1 (6 bases). Germline CDR1 reads MNHEY; CDR2 reads SVGAGI. This CDR3 has 14 residues. Trimming removed 5 bases at V and 0 bases at J, with 8 bases between. This chain's CDR3 is CASSTGYSNQPQHF. CDR3 DNA: TGTGCCAGCAGTACAGGGTATAGCAATCAGCCCCAGCATTTT.

The chain employs TRBV29-1 and TRBJ2-7; 8 bases map to TRBD1. The germline CDR1 and CDR2 sequences are SQVTM and ANQGSEA. With V trimmed by 4 bases and J by 6 bases, 5 bases remained unmatched. The CDR3 consists of 12 residues. The CDR3 DNA is TGCAGCGTTGGACAGGGGAAGTCCGAGCAGTACTTC. Translated: CSVGQGKSEQYF.

The sample holds a few counts of this clone. This chain uses TRBV19 with TRBJ2-2; tentative D call: TRBD2 (5 bases). CDR1 LNHDA and CDR2 SQIVND come from the germline V gene (reference sequence). V lost 3 bases and J lost 7, with 6 bases in between. The CDR3 totals 12 residues. CDR3 amino acids: CASSIEGGELFF. Written as DNA, the CDR3 is TGTGCCAGTAGTATCGAGGGCGGGGAGCTGTTTTTT. Filled out from reference TRBV19 and TRBJ2-2, the complete variable domain reads DGGITQSPKYLFRKEGQNVTLSCEQNLNHDAMYWYRQDPGQGLRLIYYSQIVNDFQKGDIAEGYSVSREKKESFPLTVTSAQKNPTAFYLCASSIEGGELFFGEGSRLTVL.